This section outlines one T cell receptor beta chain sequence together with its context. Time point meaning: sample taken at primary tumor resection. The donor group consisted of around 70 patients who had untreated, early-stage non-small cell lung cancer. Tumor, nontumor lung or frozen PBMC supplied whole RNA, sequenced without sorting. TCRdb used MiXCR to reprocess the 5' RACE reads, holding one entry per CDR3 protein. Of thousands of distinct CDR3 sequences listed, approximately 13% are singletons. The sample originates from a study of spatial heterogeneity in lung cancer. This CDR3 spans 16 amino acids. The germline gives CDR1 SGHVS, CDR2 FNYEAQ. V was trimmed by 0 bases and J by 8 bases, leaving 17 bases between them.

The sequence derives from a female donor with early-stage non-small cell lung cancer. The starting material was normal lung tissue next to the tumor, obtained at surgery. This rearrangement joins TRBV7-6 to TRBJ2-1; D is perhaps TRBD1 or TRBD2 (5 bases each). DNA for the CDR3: TGTGCCAGCAGCTTAGCCCCTGTAGATCGGGGCCATGAGCAGTTCTTC. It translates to CASSLAPVDRGHEQFF.